The source of this T cell receptor (beta chain) is a study of blood T cell repertoires in COVID-19. Study as a whole: T cells, B-cell-depleted T cells, or PBMCs supplied cDNA or gDNA.

Using immunoSEQ multiplex PCR, the repertoire was profiled, and TCRdb retains in-frame clones only, with some absent. The sample records approximately 260,000 clones, about 80% being singletons. CDR3 size: 15 residues. V lost 3 bases and J lost 0; bases outside the gene matches: 1. Germline V gene lookup returns CDR1 SNHLY and CDR2 FYNNEI. Two negative PCRs, clearance, or symptom resolution characterized the recovered Cohort 3 donors. The sample comprised PBMCs or T cells enriched from blood (not recorded which). The rearrangement joins TRBV2 to TRBJ1-4, with TRBD1 identical over 7 bases. The receptor was derived from a man aged 50 to 60 who had recovered from COVID-19. CDR3 residues: CASSDGTATNEKLFF. DNA for the CDR3: TGTGCCAGCAGTGATGGGACAGCAACTAATGAAAAACTGTTTTTT.